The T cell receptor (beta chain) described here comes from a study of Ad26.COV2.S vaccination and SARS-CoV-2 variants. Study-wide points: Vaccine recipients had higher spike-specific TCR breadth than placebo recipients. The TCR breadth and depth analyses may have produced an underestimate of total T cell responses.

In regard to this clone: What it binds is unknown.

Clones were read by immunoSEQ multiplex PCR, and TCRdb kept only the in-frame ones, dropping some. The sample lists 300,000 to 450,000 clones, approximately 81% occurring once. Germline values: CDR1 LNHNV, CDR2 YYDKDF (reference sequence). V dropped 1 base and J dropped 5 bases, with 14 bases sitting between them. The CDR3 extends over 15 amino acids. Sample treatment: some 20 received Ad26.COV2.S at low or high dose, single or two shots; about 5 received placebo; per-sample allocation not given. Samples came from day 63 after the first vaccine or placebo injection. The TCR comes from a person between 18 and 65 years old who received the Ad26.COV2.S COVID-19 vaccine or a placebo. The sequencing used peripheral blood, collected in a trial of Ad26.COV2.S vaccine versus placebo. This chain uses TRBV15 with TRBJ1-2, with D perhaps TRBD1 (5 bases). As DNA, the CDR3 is TGTGCCACCAGCAGAGGTCAGAGACAGACGTATGGCTACACCTTC. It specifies CATSRGQRQTYGYTF.